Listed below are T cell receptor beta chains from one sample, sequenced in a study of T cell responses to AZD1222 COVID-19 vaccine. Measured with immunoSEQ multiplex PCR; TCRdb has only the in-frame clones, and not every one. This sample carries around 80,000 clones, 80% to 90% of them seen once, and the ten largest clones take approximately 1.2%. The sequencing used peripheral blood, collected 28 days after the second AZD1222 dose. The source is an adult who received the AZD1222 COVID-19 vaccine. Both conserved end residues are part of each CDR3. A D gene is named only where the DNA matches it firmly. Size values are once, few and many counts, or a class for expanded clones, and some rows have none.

CDR3nt: TGCGCCAGCAGCCGTGTGGTGGTAGTTGGAGGGGAGCTGTTTTTT
CDR3aa: CASSRVVVVGGELFF
j_gene: TRBJ2-2
len: 15
v_gene: TRBV4-1
abundance: few
d_gene: NA

CDR3nt: TGTGCCAGCAGTTACGATAGCACAGATACGCAGTATTTT
CDR3aa: CASSYDSTDTQYF
j_gene: TRBJ2-3
len: 13
v_gene: TRBV6-5
abundance: NA
d_gene: NA

CDR3nt: TGTGCCAGCAGCCCCGACCGGGCCCCTAACTATGGCTACACCTTC
CDR3aa: CASSPDRAPNYGYTF
j_gene: TRBJ1-2
len: 15
v_gene: TRBV7-2
abundance: NA
d_gene: NA

CDR3nt: TGTGCCAGTAGTCTATGGGGCGGGAGTCGGCAGCCCCAGCATTTT
CDR3aa: CASSLWGGSRQPQHF
j_gene: TRBJ1-5
len: 15
v_gene: TRBV19
abundance: few
d_gene: NA

CDR3nt: TGTGCCAGCAGCCCTAAAAGGGACAGGACTCCCAATGAGCAGTTCTTC
CDR3aa: CASSPKRDRTPNEQFF
j_gene: TRBJ2-1
len: 16
v_gene: TRBV7-8
abundance: medium-sized
d_gene: TRBD1

CDR3nt: TGTGCCAGCAGCCAAAATGTCGGGGCTTCCTACGAGCAGTACTTC
CDR3aa: CASSQNVGASYEQYF
j_gene: TRBJ2-7
len: 15
v_gene: TRBV3-1/TRBV3-2
abundance: once
d_gene: NA

CDR3nt: TGTGCCAGCTCACCAGAAGGGGGGAGTGAAAAACTGTTTTTT
CDR3aa: CASSPEGGSEKLFF
j_gene: TRBJ1-4
len: 14
v_gene: TRBV18
abundance: NA
d_gene: NA

CDR3nt: TGTGCCAGCAGTTACTCGGCAGGGTATGGCTACACCTTC
CDR3aa: CASSYSAGYGYTF
j_gene: TRBJ1-2
len: 13
v_gene: TRBV6-5
abundance: NA
d_gene: NA

CDR3nt: TGCAGCGTTGAAAGACAGGGGGGAGGGTATGGCTACACCTTC
CDR3aa: CSVERQGGGYGYTF
j_gene: TRBJ1-2
len: 14
v_gene: TRBV29-1
abundance: NA
d_gene: TRBD1

CDR3nt: TGTGCCATCAGGGAAGAGGGGGGACTTTCCTATGGCTACACCTTC
CDR3aa: CAIREEGGLSYGYTF
j_gene: TRBJ1-2
len: 15
v_gene: TRBV10-3
abundance: NA
d_gene: NA

CDR3nt: TGTGCCAGCAGCTTAGGCAGGAGCAATGAGCAGTTCTTC
CDR3aa: CASSLGRSNEQFF
j_gene: TRBJ2-1
len: 13
v_gene: TRBV7-2
abundance: NA
d_gene: NA

CDR3nt: TGTGCCAGCAGTTCCGGGGGTAGCACAGATACGCAGTATTTT
CDR3aa: CASSSGGSTDTQYF
j_gene: TRBJ2-3
len: 14
v_gene: TRBV7-6
abundance: NA
d_gene: NA

CDR3nt: TGTGCCATCAGTGTTACGACCGAGCAGTACTTC
CDR3aa: CAISVTTEQYF
j_gene: TRBJ2-7
len: 11
v_gene: TRBV10-3
abundance: NA
d_gene: NA

CDR3nt: TGTGCCAGCAGCCAAGCTCGTCCGGGACAGGCGAACTATGGCTACACCTTC
CDR3aa: CASSQARPGQANYGYTF
j_gene: TRBJ1-2
len: 17
v_gene: TRBV3-1/TRBV3-2
abundance: NA
d_gene: TRBD1

CDR3nt: TGTGCCAGCTCACCACTCCCCGGGGGCTATGGCTACACCTTC
CDR3aa: CASSPLPGGYGYTF
j_gene: TRBJ1-2
len: 14
v_gene: TRBV18
abundance: once
d_gene: NA

CDR3nt: TGTGCCAGCAGTTACGAGGGGGCGCGGACCGGGGAGCTGTTTTTT
CDR3aa: CASSYEGARTGELFF
j_gene: TRBJ2-2
len: 15
v_gene: TRBV6-6
abundance: NA
d_gene: TRBD1

CDR3nt: TGTGCCAGCAGTTCTACTAGCGGGGGCTCCTACGAGCAGTACTTC
CDR3aa: CASSSTSGGSYEQYF
j_gene: TRBJ2-7
len: 15
v_gene: TRBV6-2/TRBV6-3
abundance: NA
d_gene: TRBD2

CDR3nt: TGTGCCAGCAGTGACATGGAGTTGAGGGGGGTTTACACCGGGGAGCTGTTTTTT
CDR3aa: CASSDMELRGVYTGELFF
j_gene: TRBJ2-2
len: 18
v_gene: TRBV6-4
abundance: NA
d_gene: NA

CDR3nt: TGTGCCAGCACTCTCGACAGGGATCAAAACATTCAGTACTTC
CDR3aa: CASTLDRDQNIQYF
j_gene: TRBJ2-4
len: 14
v_gene: TRBV6-5
abundance: NA
d_gene: TRBD1

CDR3nt: TGTGCCAGCACCACAAGGGACAGGAAAAATGAAAAACTGTTTTTT
CDR3aa: CASTTRDRKNEKLFF
j_gene: TRBJ1-4
len: 15
v_gene: TRBV27
abundance: NA
d_gene: TRBD1

CDR3nt: TGTGCCAGTAGTGCGGACAGCGCCAGCTCCTACGAGCAGTACTTC
CDR3aa: CASSADSASSYEQYF
j_gene: TRBJ2-7
len: 15
v_gene: TRBV19
abundance: NA
d_gene: NA

CDR3nt: TGTGCCAGCAGTTACCGGGTTTCCAATCAGCCCCAGCATTTT
CDR3aa: CASSYRVSNQPQHF
j_gene: TRBJ1-5
len: 14
v_gene: TRBV28
abundance: NA
d_gene: NA

CDR3nt: TGCGCCAGCAGCTTCACAACTTCAACTAATGAAAAACTGTTTTTT
CDR3aa: CASSFTTSTNEKLFF
j_gene: TRBJ1-4
len: 15
v_gene: TRBV5-1
abundance: NA
d_gene: NA